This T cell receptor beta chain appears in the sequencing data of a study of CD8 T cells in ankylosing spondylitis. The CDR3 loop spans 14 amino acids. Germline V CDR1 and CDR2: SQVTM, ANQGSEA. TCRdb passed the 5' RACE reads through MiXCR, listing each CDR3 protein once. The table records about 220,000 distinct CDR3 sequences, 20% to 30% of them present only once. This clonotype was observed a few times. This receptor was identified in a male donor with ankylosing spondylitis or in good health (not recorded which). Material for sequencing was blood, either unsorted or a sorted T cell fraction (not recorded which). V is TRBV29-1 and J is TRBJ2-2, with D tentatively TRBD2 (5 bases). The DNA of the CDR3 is TGCAGTGCCTGCGAGCGGAGGCGCACCGGGGAGCTGTTTTTT. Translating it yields CSACERRRTGELFF.